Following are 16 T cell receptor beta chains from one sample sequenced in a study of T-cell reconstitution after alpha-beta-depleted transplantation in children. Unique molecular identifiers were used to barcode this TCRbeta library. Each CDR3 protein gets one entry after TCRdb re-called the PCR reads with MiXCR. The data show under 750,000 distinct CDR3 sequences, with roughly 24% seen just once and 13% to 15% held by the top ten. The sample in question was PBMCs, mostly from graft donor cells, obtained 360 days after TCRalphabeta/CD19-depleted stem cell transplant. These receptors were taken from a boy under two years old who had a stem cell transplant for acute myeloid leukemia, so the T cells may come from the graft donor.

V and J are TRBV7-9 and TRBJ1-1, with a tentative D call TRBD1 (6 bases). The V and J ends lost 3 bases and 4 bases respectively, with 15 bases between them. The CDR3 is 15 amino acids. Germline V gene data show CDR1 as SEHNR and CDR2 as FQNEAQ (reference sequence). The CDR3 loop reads CASSFGQIPGTEAFF. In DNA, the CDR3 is TGTGCCAGCAGCTTTGGACAGATACCGGGCACTGAAGCTTTCTTT. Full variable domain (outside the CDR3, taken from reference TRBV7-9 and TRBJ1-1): DTGVSQNPRHKITKRGQNVTFRCDPISEHNRLYWYRQTLGQGPEFLTYFQNEAQLEKSRLLSDRFSAERPKGSFSTLEIQRTEQGDSAMYLCASSFGQIPGTEAFFGQGTRLTVV.

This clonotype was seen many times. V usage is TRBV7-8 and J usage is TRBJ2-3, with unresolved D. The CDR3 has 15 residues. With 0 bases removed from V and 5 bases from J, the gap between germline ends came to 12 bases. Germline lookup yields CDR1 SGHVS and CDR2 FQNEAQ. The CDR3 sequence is CASSLANVRGDTQYF. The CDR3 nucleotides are TGTGCCAGCAGCTTAGCGAACGTCAGAGGAGATACGCAGTATTTT.

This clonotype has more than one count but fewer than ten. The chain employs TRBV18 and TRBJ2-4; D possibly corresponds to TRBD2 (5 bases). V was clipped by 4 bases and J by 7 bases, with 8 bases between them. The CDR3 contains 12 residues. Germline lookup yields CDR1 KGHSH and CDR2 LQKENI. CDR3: CASSRGENIQYF. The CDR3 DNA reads TGTGCCAGCTCACGTGGGGAGAACATTCAGTACTTC.

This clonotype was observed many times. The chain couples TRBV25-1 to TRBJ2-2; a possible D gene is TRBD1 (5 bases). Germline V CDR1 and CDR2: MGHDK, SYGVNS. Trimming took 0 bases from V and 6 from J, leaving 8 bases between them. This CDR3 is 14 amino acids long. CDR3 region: CASSEYEGAGELFF. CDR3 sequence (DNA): TGTGCCAGCAGTGAATACGAAGGGGCCGGGGAGCTGTTTTTT.

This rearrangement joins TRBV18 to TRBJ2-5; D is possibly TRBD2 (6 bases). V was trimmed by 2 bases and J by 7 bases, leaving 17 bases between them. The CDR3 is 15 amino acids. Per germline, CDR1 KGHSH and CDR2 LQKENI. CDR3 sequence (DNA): TGTGCCAGCTCACCAGCTGGAGGACCCGGGGGGACCCAGTACTTC. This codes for CASSPAGGPGGTQYF.

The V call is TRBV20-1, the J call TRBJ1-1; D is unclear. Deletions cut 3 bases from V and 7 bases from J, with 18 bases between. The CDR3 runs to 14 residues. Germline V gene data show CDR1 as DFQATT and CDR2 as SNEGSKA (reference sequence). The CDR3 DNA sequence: TGCAGTGCTAGGACCCCGCCGGGCAGGAGTGAAGCTTTCTTT. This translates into CSARTPPGRSEAFF.

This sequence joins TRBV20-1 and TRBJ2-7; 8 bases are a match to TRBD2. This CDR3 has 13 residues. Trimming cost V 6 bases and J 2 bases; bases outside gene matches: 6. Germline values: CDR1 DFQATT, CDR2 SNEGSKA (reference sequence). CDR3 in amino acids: CSARSGGAYEQYV. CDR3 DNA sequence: TGCAGTGCGCGGAGCGGGGGAGCCTACGAGCAGTACGTC.

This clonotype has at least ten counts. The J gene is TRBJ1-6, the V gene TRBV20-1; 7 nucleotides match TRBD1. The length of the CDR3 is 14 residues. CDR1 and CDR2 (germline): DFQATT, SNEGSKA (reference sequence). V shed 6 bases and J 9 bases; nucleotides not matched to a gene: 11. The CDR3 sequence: CSARDSPFGSPLHF. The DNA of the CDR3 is TGCAGTGCAAGGGACAGCCCCTTCGGTTCACCCCTCCACTTT.

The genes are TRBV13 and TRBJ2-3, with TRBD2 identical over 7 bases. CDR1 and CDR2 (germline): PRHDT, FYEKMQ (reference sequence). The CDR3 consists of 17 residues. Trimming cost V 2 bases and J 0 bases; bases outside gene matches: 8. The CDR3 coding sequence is TGTGCCAGCAGCTTATCCCTGCGGGGGAGCAGCACAGATACGCAGTATTTT. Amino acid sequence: CASSLSLRGSSTDTQYF.

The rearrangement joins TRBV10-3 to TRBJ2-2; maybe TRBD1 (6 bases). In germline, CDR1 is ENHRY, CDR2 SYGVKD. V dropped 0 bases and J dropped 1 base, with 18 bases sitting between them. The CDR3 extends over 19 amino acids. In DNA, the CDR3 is TGTGCCATCAGTGAGTCGGAAGTAGGGGAGACAGGGAACACCGGGGAGCTGTTTTTT. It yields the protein CAISESEVGETGNTGELFF.

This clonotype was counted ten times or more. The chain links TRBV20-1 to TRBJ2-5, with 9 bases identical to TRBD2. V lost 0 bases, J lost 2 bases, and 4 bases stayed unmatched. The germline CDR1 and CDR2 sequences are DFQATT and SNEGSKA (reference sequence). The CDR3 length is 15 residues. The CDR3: CSARDATSGQETQYF. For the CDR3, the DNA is TGCAGTGCTAGAGATGCGACTAGCGGACAAGAGACCCAGTACTTC.

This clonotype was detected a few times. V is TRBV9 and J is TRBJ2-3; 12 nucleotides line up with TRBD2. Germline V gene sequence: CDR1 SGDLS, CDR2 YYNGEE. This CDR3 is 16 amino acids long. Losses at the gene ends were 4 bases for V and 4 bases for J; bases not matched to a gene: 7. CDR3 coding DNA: TGTGCCAGCAGCAAGCCGAGGACTAGCGGGGCAGATACGCAGTATTTT. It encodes CASSKPRTSGADTQYF. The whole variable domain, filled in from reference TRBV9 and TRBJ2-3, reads DSGVTQTPKHLITATGQRVTLRCSPRSGDLSVYWYQQSLDQGLQFLIQYYNGEERAKGNILERFSAQQFPDLHSELNLSSLELGDSALYFCASSKPRTSGADTQYFGPGTRLTVL.

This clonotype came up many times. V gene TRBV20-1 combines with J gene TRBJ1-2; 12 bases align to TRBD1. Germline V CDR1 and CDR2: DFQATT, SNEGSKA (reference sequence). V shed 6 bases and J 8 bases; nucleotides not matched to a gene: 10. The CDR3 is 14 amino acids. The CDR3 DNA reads TGCAGTGCCCAGAAACGGGACAGGGGGCACGGCTACACCTTC. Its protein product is CSAQKRDRGHGYTF.

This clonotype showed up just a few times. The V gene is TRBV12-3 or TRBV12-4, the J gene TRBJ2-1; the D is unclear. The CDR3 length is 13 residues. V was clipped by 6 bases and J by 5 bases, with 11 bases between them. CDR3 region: CASRSPNHNEQFF. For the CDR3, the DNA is TGTGCCAGCAGGTCGCCGAACCACAATGAGCAGTTCTTC.

CDR3 coding DNA: TGCAGCGGAGGGACAGAAGAGACCCAGTACTTC. Protein product: CSGGTEETQYF. This chain connects TRBV29-1 to TRBJ2-5; 7 bases align to TRBD1. V shed 7 bases and J 3 bases; nucleotides not matched to a gene: 2. Per the germline V gene, CDR1 is SQVTM and CDR2 is ANQGSEA. The CDR3 length is 11 residues.

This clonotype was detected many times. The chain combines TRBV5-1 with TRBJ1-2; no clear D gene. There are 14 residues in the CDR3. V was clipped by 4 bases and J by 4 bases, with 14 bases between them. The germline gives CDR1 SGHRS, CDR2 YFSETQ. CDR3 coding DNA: TGCGCCAGCAGCCCCGGCGAACGGACCTATGGCTACACCTTC. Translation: CASSPGERTYGYTF.